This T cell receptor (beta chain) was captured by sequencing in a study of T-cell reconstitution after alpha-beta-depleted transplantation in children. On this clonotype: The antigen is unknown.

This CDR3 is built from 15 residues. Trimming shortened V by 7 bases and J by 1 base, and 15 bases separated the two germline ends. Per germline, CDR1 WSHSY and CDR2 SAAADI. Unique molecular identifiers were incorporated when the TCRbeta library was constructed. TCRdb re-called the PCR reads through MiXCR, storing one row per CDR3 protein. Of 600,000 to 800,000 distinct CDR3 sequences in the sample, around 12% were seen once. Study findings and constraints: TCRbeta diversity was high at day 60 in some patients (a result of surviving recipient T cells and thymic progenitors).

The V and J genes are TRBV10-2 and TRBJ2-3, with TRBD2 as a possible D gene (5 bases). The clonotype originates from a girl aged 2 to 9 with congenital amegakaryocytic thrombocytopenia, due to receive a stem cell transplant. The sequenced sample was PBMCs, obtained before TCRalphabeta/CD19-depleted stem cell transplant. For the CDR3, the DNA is TGCGCCAGCACGGGTGATGGAGCGGGCACAGATACGCAGTATTTT. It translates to CASTGDGAGTDTQYF.